This is a list of T cell receptor beta chains from one sample in a study of CD4 T cells in relation to SARS-CoV-2 and coronaviruses. These receptors have no identified antigens. Method: immunoSEQ multiplex PCR; TCRdb's copy keeps in-frame clones and lacks some. The sample records 41,000 or so clones, more than 70% being singletons. The specimen sequenced was naive CD4+ T cells from PBMCs, cultured in vitro. The receptor source for this set is an adult with COVID-19. CDR3s include the opening cysteine and the closing phenylalanine or tryptophan. Not all rows give a size; the values are once, few, many and, for expanded clones, a class.

TRBV10-3,once,15,TRBJ2-1,CAISGGGGIGDEQFF
TRBV23-1,NA,15,TRBJ2-5,CASSQSPGLQETQYF
TRBV3-1/TRBV3-2,NA,14,TRBJ2-1,CASSPRWQDNEQFF
TRBV19,NA,17,TRBJ1-6,CASSTTGTGLYNSPLHF
TRBV27,NA,12,TRBJ2-5,CASRSEAGTQYF
TRBV7-9,NA,13,TRBJ2-3,CASSLGAADTQYF
TRBV5-1,NA,14,TRBJ1-4,CASSSGTGDEKLFF
TRBV19,NA,14,TRBJ2-3,CASSGPGWADTQYF
TRBV19,NA,15,TRBJ2-7,CASSMALADHHEQYF
TRBV10-3,NA,18,TRBJ1-1,CAISESTLSRGKGTEAFF